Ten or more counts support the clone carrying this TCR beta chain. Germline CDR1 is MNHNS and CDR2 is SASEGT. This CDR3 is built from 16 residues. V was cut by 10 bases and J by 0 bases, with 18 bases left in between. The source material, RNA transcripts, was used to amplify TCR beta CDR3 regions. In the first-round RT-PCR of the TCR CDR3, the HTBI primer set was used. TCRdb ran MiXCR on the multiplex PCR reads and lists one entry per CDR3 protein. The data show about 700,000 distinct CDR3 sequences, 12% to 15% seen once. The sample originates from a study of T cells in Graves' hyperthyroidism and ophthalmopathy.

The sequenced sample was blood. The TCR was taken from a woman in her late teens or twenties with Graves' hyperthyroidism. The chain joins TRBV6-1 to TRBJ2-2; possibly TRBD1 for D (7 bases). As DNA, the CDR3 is TGTGCCACACCTTCTGCGGGGACAGCGAACACCGGGGAGCTGTTTTTT. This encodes CATPSAGTANTGELFF.